The T cell receptor beta chain under discussion was sequenced for a study of blood T cell repertoires in COVID-19. Repertoires were generated with immunoSEQ multiplex PCR, while TCRdb's copy carries only in-frame clones and drops some. The repertoire holds 200,000 to 250,000 clones, with 88% as singletons. This study enrolled people aged about 18 to 95 from under 25 US geographic areas. Germline-derived CDR1 and CDR2 are MGHRA and YSYEKL. The CDR3 runs to 16 residues. J lost 1 base, V lost 0 bases, and 5 bases had no gene match. This TCR derives from a woman under 40 who had recovered from COVID-19. The sample consisted of PBMCs or T cells enriched from blood (not recorded which). The V and J genes are TRBV4-1 and TRBJ1-2; 7 bases are a match to TRBD1. The CDR3 is CASSQETGAHNYGYTF. In DNA form, the CDR3 reads TGCGCCAGCAGCCAAGAAACAGGGGCGCATAACTATGGCTACACCTTC.